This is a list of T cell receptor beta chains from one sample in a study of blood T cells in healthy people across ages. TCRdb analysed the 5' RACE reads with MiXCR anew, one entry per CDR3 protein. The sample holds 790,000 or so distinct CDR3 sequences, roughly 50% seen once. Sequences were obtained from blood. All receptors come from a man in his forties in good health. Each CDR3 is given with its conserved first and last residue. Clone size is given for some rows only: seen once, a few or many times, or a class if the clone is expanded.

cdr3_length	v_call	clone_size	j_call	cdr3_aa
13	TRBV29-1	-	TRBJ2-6	CSVMSSGANVLTF
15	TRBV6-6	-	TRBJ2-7	CASSRRLAINYEQYF
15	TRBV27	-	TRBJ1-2	CASSLRDRGLGGYTF
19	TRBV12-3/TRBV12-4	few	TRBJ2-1	CASSTISPGTSGGAGEQFF
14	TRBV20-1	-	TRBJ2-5	CSAREGQQQETQYF
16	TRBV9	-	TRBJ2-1	CASSVGGSGGTNEQFF
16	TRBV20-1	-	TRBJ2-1	CSARDPRGGAYNEQFF
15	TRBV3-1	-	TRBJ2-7	CASSQDFTSGYEQYF
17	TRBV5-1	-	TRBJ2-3	CASSLVGGGSGTDTQYF
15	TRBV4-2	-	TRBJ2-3	CAGSLTRISTDTQYF
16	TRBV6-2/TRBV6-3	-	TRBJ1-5	CASRNPTSGSNQPQHF
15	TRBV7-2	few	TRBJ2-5	CASSPLRRGRGTQYF
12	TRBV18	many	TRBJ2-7	CASSPTGDEQYF
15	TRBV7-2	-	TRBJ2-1	CASSLRLVGHDEQFF
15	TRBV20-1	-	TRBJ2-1	CSARALGGSYNEQFF
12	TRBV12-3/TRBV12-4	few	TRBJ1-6	CASRHHNSPLHF
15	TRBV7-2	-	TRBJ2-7	CASSSGQGVTYEQYF
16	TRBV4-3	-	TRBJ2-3	CASSQARQGYTDTQYF
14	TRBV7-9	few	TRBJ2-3	CASSSDASTDTQYF
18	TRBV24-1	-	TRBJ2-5	CATSDLRSGREYLETQYF
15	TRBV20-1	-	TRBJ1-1	CSARDEGALNTEAFF
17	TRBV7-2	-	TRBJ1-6	CASSLEVGSSYNSPLHF
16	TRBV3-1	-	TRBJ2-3	CASSQEGRDGIDTQYF
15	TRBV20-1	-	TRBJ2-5	CSAREVGGIGETQYF
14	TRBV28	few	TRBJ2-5	CASSFWTAQETQYF
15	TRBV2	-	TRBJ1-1	CASSEIRGRNTEAFF
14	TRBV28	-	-	CASSNRDESYEQYF
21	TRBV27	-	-	CASSLRLAGRQRKDGFYEQYF
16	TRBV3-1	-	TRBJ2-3	CASSPRRGRSTDTQYF
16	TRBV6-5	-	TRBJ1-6	CASRPRISNPASPLHF
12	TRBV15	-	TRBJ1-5	CATSRYNQPQHF
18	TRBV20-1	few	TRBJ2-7	CSARDSGVAGGDLYEQYF
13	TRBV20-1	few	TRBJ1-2	CSAIKDVNYGYTF
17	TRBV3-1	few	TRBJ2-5	CASSQGSSSPSFETQYF
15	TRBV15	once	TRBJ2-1	CATSRDYREGNEQFF
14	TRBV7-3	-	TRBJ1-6	CASSSGRMNSPLHF
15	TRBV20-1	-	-	CSARAGTGGSYEQYF
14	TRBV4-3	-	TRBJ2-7	CASSPGQGLYEQYF
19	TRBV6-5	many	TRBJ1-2	CASSSPRQGLPWQRYGYTF
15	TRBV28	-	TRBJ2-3	CASSFLRTYTDTQYF
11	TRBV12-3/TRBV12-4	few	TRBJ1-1	CASSDRGEAFF
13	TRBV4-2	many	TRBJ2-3	CASSQGRTDTQYF
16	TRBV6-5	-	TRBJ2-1	CASSYTIAVAVDEQFF
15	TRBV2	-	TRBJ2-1	CASKFRDSLTNEQFF
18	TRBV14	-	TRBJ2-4	CASSQGTGDWVAKNIQYF
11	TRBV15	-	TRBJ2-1	CATSRDGEQFF
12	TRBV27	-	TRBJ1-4	CASGRQNEKLFF
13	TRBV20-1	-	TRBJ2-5	CSAPPSGTETQYF
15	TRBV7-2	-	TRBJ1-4	CASSPGQGAGRKLFF
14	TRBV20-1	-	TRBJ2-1	CSAPAPAGTGEQFF
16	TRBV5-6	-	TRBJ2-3	CASSLTVGGSTDTQYF
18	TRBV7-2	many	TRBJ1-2	CASSLVGGRTGTNYGYTF